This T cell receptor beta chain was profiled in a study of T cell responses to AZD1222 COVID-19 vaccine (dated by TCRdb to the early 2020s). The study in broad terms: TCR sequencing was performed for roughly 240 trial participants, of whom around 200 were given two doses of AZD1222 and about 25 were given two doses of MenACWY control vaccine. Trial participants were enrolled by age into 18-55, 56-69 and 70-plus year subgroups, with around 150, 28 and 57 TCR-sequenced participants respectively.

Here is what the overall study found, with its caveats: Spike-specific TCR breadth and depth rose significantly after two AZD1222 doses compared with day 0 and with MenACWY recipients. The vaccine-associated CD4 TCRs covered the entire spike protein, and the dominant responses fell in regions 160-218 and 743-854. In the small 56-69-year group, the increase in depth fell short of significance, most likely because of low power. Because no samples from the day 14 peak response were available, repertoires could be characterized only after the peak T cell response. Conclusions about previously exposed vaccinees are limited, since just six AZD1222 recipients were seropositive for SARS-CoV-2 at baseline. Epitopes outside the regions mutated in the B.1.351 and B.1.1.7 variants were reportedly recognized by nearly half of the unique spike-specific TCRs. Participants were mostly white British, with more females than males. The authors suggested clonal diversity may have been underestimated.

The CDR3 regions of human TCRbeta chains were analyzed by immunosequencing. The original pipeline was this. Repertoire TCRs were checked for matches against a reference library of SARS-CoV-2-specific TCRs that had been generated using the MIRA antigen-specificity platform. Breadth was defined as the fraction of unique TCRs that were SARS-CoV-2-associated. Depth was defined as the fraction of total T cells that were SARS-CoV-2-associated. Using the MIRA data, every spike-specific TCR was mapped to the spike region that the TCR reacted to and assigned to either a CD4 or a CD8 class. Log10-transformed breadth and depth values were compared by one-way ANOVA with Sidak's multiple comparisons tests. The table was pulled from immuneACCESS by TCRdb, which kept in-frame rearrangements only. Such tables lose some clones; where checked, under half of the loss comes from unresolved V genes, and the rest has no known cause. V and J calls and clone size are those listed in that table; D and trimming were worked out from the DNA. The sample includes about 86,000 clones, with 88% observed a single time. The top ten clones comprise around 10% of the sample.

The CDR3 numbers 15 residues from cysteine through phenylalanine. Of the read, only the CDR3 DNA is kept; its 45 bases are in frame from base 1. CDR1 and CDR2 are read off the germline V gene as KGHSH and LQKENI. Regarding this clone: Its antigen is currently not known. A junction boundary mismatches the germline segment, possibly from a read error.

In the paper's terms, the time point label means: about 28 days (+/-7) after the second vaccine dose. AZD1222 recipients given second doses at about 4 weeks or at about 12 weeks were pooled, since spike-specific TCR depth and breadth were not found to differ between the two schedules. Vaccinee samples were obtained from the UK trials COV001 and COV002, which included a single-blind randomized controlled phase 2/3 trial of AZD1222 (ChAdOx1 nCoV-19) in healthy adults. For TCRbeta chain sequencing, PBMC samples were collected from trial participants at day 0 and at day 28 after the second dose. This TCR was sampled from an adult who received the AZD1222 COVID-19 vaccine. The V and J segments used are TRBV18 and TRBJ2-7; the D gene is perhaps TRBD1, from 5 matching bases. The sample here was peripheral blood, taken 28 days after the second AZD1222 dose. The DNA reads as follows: TGTGCCAGCTCACCAACAGGCTCTTTCTCCCACGAGCAGTACTTC. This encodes CASSPTGSFSHEQYF.